Following are 28 T cell receptor beta chains from one sample sequenced in a study of cytomegalovirus exposure and HLA in healthy donors. The PCR employed 60 Vbeta primers together with 13 Jbeta primers. Clones were sequenced by immunoSEQ multiplex PCR, and TCRdb holds only the in-frame ones, with some missing. The profile shows under 150,000 clones, approximately 79% of them singletons. The sequenced sample consisted of PBMCs. The receptor set was obtained from a male donor in good health and CMV-seronegative.

The chain links TRBV21-1 to TRBJ1-6; no DNA check was done on the table's D call, TRBD1. TRBV21-1 is deemed a pseudogene. CDR3 length equals 17 residues. The CDR3: CASHSQGSRSYNSPLHF. The CDR3, as DNA: TGTGCCAGCCACTCGCAGGGTTCACGGTCCTATAATTCACCCCTCCACTTT.

In its sample, this clone was seen a few times. The chain is built from TRBV5-1 and TRBJ1-6; possible D gene TRBD1, 6 bases. The CDR3 sequence is 13 residues long. Per the germline V gene, CDR1 is SGHRS and CDR2 is YFSETQ. Deletions cut 4 bases from V and 7 bases from J, with 9 bases between. CDR3 sequence reads: CASSGDTNSPLHF. The CDR3 DNA reads TGCGCCAGCAGCGGGGACACAAATTCACCCCTCCACTTT.

The CDR3 spells CASSLEVTGGSVQYF. CDR3 nucleotide sequence: TGTGCCAGCAGCTTGGAGGTGACAGGCGGCTCAGTGCAGTACTTC. This chain links TRBV5-4 with TRBJ2-7, with D maybe TRBD1 (6 bases). The V gene's germline CDR1 is SGHNT and CDR2 YYREEE (reference sequence). The CDR3 contains 15 residues. Trimming left V 0 bases short and J 9 bases short, with 19 bases between.

The rearrangement links TRBV29-1 to TRBJ2-1, with D possibly being TRBD2 (5 bases). The CDR3 runs 14 residues. Germline assignment: CDR1 SQVTM and CDR2 ANQGSEA. Trimming removed 3 bases at V and 2 bases at J, with 11 bases between. Here the CDR3 reads CSVDRGTTYNEQFF. The CDR3 DNA sequence: TGCAGCGTTGATCGGGGAACGACCTACAATGAGCAGTTCTTC.

The chain carries TRBV6-1 and TRBJ2-3; 11 bases are shared with TRBD1. The CDR3 is 15 residues long. Germline V gene sequence: CDR1 MNHNS, CDR2 SASEGT. The V segment lost 5 bases and the J segment 6 bases; nucleotides outside the gene matches: 7. The CDR3 loop reads CASSSRDRGSDTQYF. CDR3 DNA sequence: TGTGCCAGCAGTTCCCGGGACAGGGGGTCCGATACGCAGTATTTT.

This sequence joins TRBV4-1 and TRBJ2-5, with D possibly matching TRBD2 (6 bases). Trimming left V 0 bases short and J 1 base short, with 12 bases between. Germline V gene lookup returns CDR1 MGHRA and CDR2 YSYEKL. There are 16 residues in the CDR3. The CDR3: CASSQDWLAFQETQYF. The CDR3 DNA reads as TGCGCCAGCAGCCAAGATTGGCTAGCGTTCCAAGAGACCCAGTACTTC.

This chain links TRBV7-2 with TRBJ2-2; 7 bases are a match to TRBD1. The CDR3 consists of 17 residues. Unmatched junction bases numbered 10, after V lost 4 bases and J lost 2 bases. CDR1 is SGHTA and CDR2 is FQGNSA in the germline V gene. The DNA of the CDR3 is TGTGCCAGCAGCTCGCCCCCCGGGACAGTAAACACCGGGGAGCTGTTTTTT. Residues: CASSSPPGTVNTGELFF.

V usage is TRBV2 and J usage is TRBJ1-2; TRBD1 aligns across 8 bases. This CDR3 contains 14 residues. Germline V gene data show CDR1 as SNHLY and CDR2 as FYNNEI. The junction had 5 bases not matched to a gene; V was cut back by 4 bases and J by 4 bases. As DNA, the CDR3 is TGTGCCAGCAGTGGGTCAGGGGGCCTCTATGGCTACACCTTC. Its translation is CASSGSGGLYGYTF.

V is TRBV5-6 and J is TRBJ2-2; D is possibly TRBD2 (7 bases). Trimming pared 3 bases from V and 6 bases from J, leaving 18 bases between. The germline CDR1 and CDR2 sequences are SGHDT and YYEEEE. The CDR3 totals 16 residues. The CDR3 protein is CASSSLTGGAPGELFF. The CDR3 bases are TGTGCCAGCAGCTCCCTCACGGGGGGCGCCCCCGGGGAGCTGTTTTTT.

This sequence joins TRBV5-1 and TRBJ2-7; D is perhaps TRBD1 (6 bases). The CDR3 spans 15 residues. Trimming left V 0 bases short and J 2 bases short, with 12 bases between. CDR1 is SGHRS, CDR2 YFSETQ, per germline. CDR3 DNA sequence: TGCGCCAGCAGCTTGGGACAGGACAATCCCTACGAGCAGTACTTC. It is translated as CASSLGQDNPYEQYF.

The J gene is TRBJ2-7, the V gene TRBV7-2; 7 bases line up with TRBD1. Germline CDR1 reads SGHTA; CDR2 reads FQGNSA. The CDR3 has 17 amino acids. V was clipped by 1 base and J by 0 bases; unmatched bases: 9. CDR3 protein: CASSLGLTGAYSYEQYF. CDR3 coding DNA: TGTGCCAGCAGCTTAGGGTTAACAGGGGCCTACTCCTACGAGCAGTACTTC.

The chain carries TRBV4-3 and TRBJ2-3; 8 bases fit TRBD2. This CDR3 is built from 16 residues. V gave up 4 bases and J gave up 5 bases; unmatched junction bases: 11. CDR1 and CDR2 (germline): LGHNA, YSLEER. In DNA, the CDR3 is TGCGCCAGCAGCCGCAGCGGGGGCGGTCTGGGAGATACGCAGTATTTT. Translation: CASSRSGGGLGDTQYF.

The chain joins TRBV7-6 to TRBJ2-3; TRBD1 matches 9 bases. The germline V gene encodes CDR1 SGHVS and CDR2 FNYEAQ. The trim removed 2 bases at V and 5 bases at J, leaving 5 bases unmatched. CDR3 size: 15 residues. CDR3 in amino acids: CASSLNGQGLDTQYF. The CDR3 DNA reads TGTGCCAGCAGCTTAAATGGACAGGGGTTAGATACGCAGTATTTT.

The J gene is TRBJ1-5, the V gene TRBV4-1; D gene unclear. Germline CDR1 and CDR2: MGHRA and YSYEKL. This CDR3 region has 13 residues. Trimming took off 4 bases at V and 4 bases at J, with 8 bases between the two ends. CDR3 amino acids: CASSLRENQPQHF. CDR3 nucleotides: TGCGCCAGCAGCCTTCGCGAAAATCAGCCCCAGCATTTT.

This sequence joins TRBV6-1 and TRBJ2-7, with D perhaps TRBD2 (7 bases). CDR3 length: 15 residues. The ends were cut back, 1 base at V and 5 bases at J, with 15 bases in the middle. Per the germline V gene, CDR1 is MNHNS and CDR2 is SASEGT. CDR3 nucleotide sequence: TGTGCCAGCAGTGAAGTGGGGGCGGGACTACACGAGCAGTACTTC. Translated: CASSEVGAGLHEQYF.

This clone was observed a single time. The J gene is TRBJ2-3, the V gene TRBV19; 9 nucleotides match TRBD2. CDR3 length: 17 residues. The V and J ends lost 6 bases and 6 bases, in that order; junction bases with no gene match: 16. Germline CDR1 is LNHDA and CDR2 is SQIVND (reference sequence). Written as DNA, the CDR3 is TGTGCCAGTAGCATGGGGCAGCGGGGGGCCTATTGGGATACGCAGTATTTT. It encodes CASSMGQRGAYWDTQYF.

J is TRBJ2-1 and V is TRBV19; 8 nucleotides agree with TRBD2. CDR1 is LNHDA, CDR2 SQIVND, per germline (reference sequence). The CDR3 contains 16 residues. The ends lost 5 bases at V and 4 bases at J; junction bases unmatched: 10. Here the CDR3 DNA reads TGTGCCAGTAGTCGTACTAGCGGTGCCCTATACAATGAGCAGTTCTTC. Its protein is CASSRTSGALYNEQFF.

Worth noting for this clone: Its ends do not fully match the called genes, so a read error is possible. This chain joins TRBV6-1 and TRBJ2-7; TRBD1 aligns across 7 bases. This CDR3 spans 11 amino acids. Germline assignment: CDR1 MNHNS and CDR2 SASEGT. CDR3 nucleotide sequence: TGTGCCAGCAGTGGGGACGCAGGGGGTCTCTTC. This codes for CASSGDAGGLF.

The V and J genes are TRBV5-1 and TRBJ2-5; 10 nucleotides match TRBD1. This CDR3 has 15 residues. Per germline, CDR1 SGHRS and CDR2 YFSETQ. Germline trimming cut 7 bases from V and 5 bases from J; bases unmatched to any gene: 11. The CDR3 is CASATAGTGEETQYF. CDR3 sequence (DNA): TGCGCCAGCGCAACGGCCGGGACAGGGGAGGAGACCCAGTACTTC.

The V call is TRBV18, the J call TRBJ1-2, with TRBD1 as a possible D gene (6 bases). Germline V gene lookup returns CDR1 KGHSH and CDR2 LQKENI. The CDR3 is 18 residues long. The V end was cut by 3 bases, the J end by 8 bases, with 28 bases between. The CDR3 loop is CASSPQAAIRGIPGGYTF. In DNA form, the CDR3 reads TGTGCCAGCTCACCGCAGGCCGCTATCAGGGGAATCCCGGGCGGCTACACCTTC.

This clone came up once. The V call is TRBV5-5, the J call TRBJ2-1; D unclear. This CDR3 has 11 residues. V was shortened by 3 bases and J by 7 bases, with 5 bases between the two germline ends. Germline assignment: CDR1 SGHKS and CDR2 YYEKEE (reference sequence). The CDR3 loop is CASSYSNEQFF. CDR3 nucleotides: TGTGCCAGCAGCTATTCGAATGAGCAGTTCTTC.

V is TRBV6-1 and J is TRBJ1-1; no reliable D call. From germline, CDR1 is MNHNS and CDR2 SASEGT. V shed 6 bases and J shed 2 bases, with 13 bases lying between them. The CDR3 covers 14 residues. The CDR3, as DNA: TGTGCCAGCAGCGTATCGTCGGTAAACACTGAAGCTTTCTTT. It translates to CASSVSSVNTEAFF.

This clone was observed a single time. The chain has TRBV30 and TRBJ1-2; D unresolved. CDR1 is GTSNPN and CDR2 is SVGIG in the germline V gene (reference sequence). This CDR3 has 12 amino acids. V lost 2 bases and J lost 6, with 10 bases in between. CDR3 in amino acids: CAWSMAVHGYTF. CDR3 coding DNA: TGTGCCTGGAGTATGGCAGTCCATGGCTACACCTTC.

The chain recombines TRBV4-2 with TRBJ1-1; no definite D call. CDR1 is LGHNA and CDR2 is YNFKEQ in the germline V gene. The ends were cut back, 0 bases at V and 4 bases at J, with 9 bases in the middle. This CDR3 is built from 14 residues. CDR3 nucleotides: TGTGCCAGCAGCCAAGAGCGACGGGGCACTGAAGCTTTCTTT. Translated: CASSQERRGTEAFF.

This clone was seen once. The chain has TRBV9 and TRBJ2-7; TRBD2 aligns across 7 bases. There are 15 residues in the CDR3. The J segment lost 2 bases and the V segment lost 0 bases, leaving 5 bases of the junction unmatched. Germline values: CDR1 SGDLS, CDR2 YYNGEE. The CDR3 region is CASSVDEGTTYEQYF. CDR3 in DNA: TGTGCCAGCAGCGTAGATGAAGGGACTACCTACGAGCAGTACTTC.

This clone was detected a few times. The V call is TRBV6-5, the J call TRBJ1-1; 11 nucleotides agree with TRBD1. V lost 5 bases to trimming and J lost 5 bases; unmatched junction nucleotides: 7. The CDR3 runs 15 residues. The germline gives CDR1 MNHEY, CDR2 SVGAGI. CDR3 DNA: TGTGCCAGCAGTACTCGGACAGGGGGCCTAACTGAAGCTTTCTTT. Translating gives CASSTRTGGLTEAFF.

This chain joins TRBV29-1 and TRBJ1-1; D call uncertain. CDR3 length equals 15 residues. CDR1 is SQVTM, CDR2 ANQGSEA, per germline. The V end lost 7 bases, the J end lost 2 bases, and 20 bases lay between the germline ends. CDR3 DNA sequence: TGCAGCGGCCAGGTTTTCGCACGGTCTAACACTGAAGCTTTCTTT. It translates to CSGQVFARSNTEAFF.

In its sample, this clone was seen a few times. V and J are TRBV6-9 and TRBJ1-1, with 8 bases aligning to TRBD1. CDR1 is MNHGY, CDR2 SVAAGI, per germline. The J segment lost 5 bases and the V segment lost 5 bases, leaving 4 bases of the junction unmatched. This CDR3 contains 13 residues. For the CDR3, the DNA is TGTGCCAGCAGTGCTCACAGGGGGACTGAAGCTTTCTTT. It is translated as CASSAHRGTEAFF.